One T cell receptor beta chain is described in this entry. Germline V lookup: CDR1 MNHEY, CDR2 SMNVEV (reference sequence). CDR3 length: 20 amino acids. V lost 0 bases to trimming and J lost 0 bases; unmatched junction nucleotides: 13. This sample is drawn from a study of blood T cell repertoires in COVID-19. For the study at large: Both acute and convalescent COVID-19 samples were obtained from the United States, Italy and Spain. PBMCs, B-cell-depleted T cells, or T cells provided the cDNA or gDNA that made up the material.

Enrolment of Seattle patients took place during active infection, and they were followed longitudinally. In the authors' methods: From reference gene primer amplification, estimates of nucleated cell counts were derived. Only in-frame clones appear in the TCRdb table, and some are missing; sequencing was by immunoSEQ multiplex PCR. V, J and clone size were drawn from that table, and D and trimming were deduced from the DNA. The sample includes 150,000 or so clones, 75% to 85% of them seen just once. The chain links TRBV27 to TRBJ2-2, with TRBD2 identical over 7 bases. The receptor comes from a woman aged 60-75 years with COVID-19, enrolled during active disease. Source material: peripheral blood. The CDR3, as DNA: TGTGCCAGCAGTTTATCCCCTGGGGGGGGACCTGAGGCGAACACCGGGGAGCTGTTTTTT. Translated, it gives CASSLSPGGGPEANTGELFF.